Each of the 30 T cell receptor beta chains below was sequenced from the same sample in a study of metastatic and nonmetastatic thyroid tumors. No patient received treatment before thyroid surgery. Via MiXCR, TCRdb re-called the PCR reads. The sample records roughly 70,000 clones, around 20% being singletons. Sequencing input: blood. The origin of the receptors is a female donor with papillary thyroid cancer or a benign thyroid nodule (not recorded which). Some clones in this sample may be carry-over from other donors' samples.

This clone was counted ten times or more. V and J are TRBV15 and TRBJ2-5; D ambiguous. From germline, CDR1 is LNHNV and CDR2 YYDKDF (reference sequence). The V end was cut by 5 bases, the J end by 5 bases, with 12 bases between. CDR3 length: 13 residues. CDR3 nucleotide sequence: TGTGCCACCAGCTCAGTACCTGGGGAGACCCAGTACTTC. Its translation: CATSSVPGETQYF.

This clone was observed many times. The chain has TRBV19 and TRBJ2-2; 7 positions match TRBD1. The CDR3 sequence is 15 residues long. Looked up from germline, CDR1 is LNHDA and CDR2 is SQIVND (reference sequence). The J segment lost 7 bases and the V segment lost 1 base, leaving 6 bases of the junction unmatched. The CDR3 bases are TGTGCCAGTAGTATAGGGACAGGAGGATTCGGGGAGCTGTTTTTT. Amino acid sequence: CASSIGTGGFGELFF.

This clone was observed at least ten times. The V and J genes are TRBV11-1 and TRBJ2-3, with D unresolved. Between the trimmed V and J ends, which lost 2 bases and 2 bases, there was a span of 11 bases. Germline V gene sequence: CDR1 SGHAT, CDR2 FQDESV (reference sequence). CDR3 size: 15 residues. This chain's CDR3 is CASSLTTTYTDTQYF. CDR3 sequence (DNA): TGTGCCAGCAGCTTAACGACAACATACACAGATACGCAGTATTTT.

This clone showed up many times. J is TRBJ1-4 and V is TRBV7-8; D not certain. The CDR3 totals 12 residues. Germline CDR1 is SGHVS and CDR2 is FQNEAQ. V was pared by 5 bases and J by 9 bases, with 10 bases between. CDR3 sequence (DNA): TGTGCCAGCAGCCCAGGTGAACAAAAACTGTTTTTT. As protein: CASSPGEQKLFF.

Many counts were recorded for this clone. The rearrangement joins TRBV18 to TRBJ2-7; D perhaps matches TRBD1 (5 bases). There are 14 residues in the CDR3. CDR1 is KGHSH and CDR2 is LQKENI in the germline V gene. Trimming removed 1 base from V and 5 bases from J, with 12 bases in between. CDR3 bases: TGTGCCAGCTCACCACAGGGGTATCGGGACGAGCAGTACTTC. This encodes CASSPQGYRDEQYF.

The CDR3 spells CAWSVQGGSSPLHF. The DNA for the CDR3 is TGTGCCTGGAGTGTACAAGGGGGCAGTTCACCCCTCCACTTT. This chain links TRBV30 with TRBJ1-6; TRBD1 agrees at 7 bases. Germline V gene lookup returns CDR1 GTSNPN and CDR2 SVGIG (reference sequence). This CDR3 has 14 residues. V lost 0 bases to trimming and J lost 9 bases; unmatched junction nucleotides: 5.

This chain links TRBV2 with TRBJ2-7; 10 positions match TRBD1. The CDR3 has 14 residues. Trimming removed 8 bases from V and 5 bases from J; junction bases left unmatched: 9. Germline CDR1 reads SNHLY; CDR2 reads FYNNEI. The CDR3 spells CASVIGTGVNEQYF. DNA for the CDR3: TGTGCCAGCGTTATTGGGACAGGGGTGAACGAGCAGTACTTC.

There are many counts of this clone. The genes are TRBV29-1 and TRBJ1-2, with D uncertain. CDR3 size: 12 residues. The germline V gene encodes CDR1 SQVTM and CDR2 ANQGSEA. Trimming removed 7 bases from V and 4 bases from J, with 13 bases in between. The CDR3 loop reads CSAGGGAYGYTF. Here the CDR3 DNA reads TGCAGCGCCGGTGGAGGAGCCTATGGCTACACCTTC.

This clone was observed many times. The chain recombines TRBV29-1 with TRBJ2-1, with TRBD2 matching over 9 bases. V lost 4 bases to trimming and J lost 6 bases; unmatched junction nucleotides: 4. The CDR3 runs to 13 residues. Germline V gives CDR1 SQVTM, CDR2 ANQGSEA. This CDR3 reads CSVALAGFNEQFF. The CDR3 nucleotides are TGCAGCGTTGCCCTAGCGGGATTCAATGAGCAGTTCTTC.

The gene calls are TRBV20-1 and TRBJ2-3; the match to TRBD2 covers 9 bases. V was pared by 2 bases and J by 7 bases, with 10 bases of the junction left unmatched. CDR3 size: 15 residues. CDR1 and CDR2 (germline): DFQATT, SNEGSKA (reference sequence). The CDR3 nucleotides read TGCAGTGCTAGATCAGCGGGAGGCCCGGCATATACGCAGTATTTT. It codes for CSARSAGGPAYTQYF.

In this sample, this clone turned up many times. Additional DNA sequences in this sample encode the identical CDR3. J is TRBJ1-1 and V is TRBV6-1; D is undetermined. V gave up 7 bases and J gave up 11 bases, with 29 bases separating them. CDR3 length: 16 amino acids. Germline V CDR1 and CDR2: MNHNS, SASEGT. The CDR3 is CASIDTNRDRSREAFF. The CDR3 DNA reads as TGTGCCAGCATCGACACAAACAGAGACCGTTCCCGGGAGGCTTTCTTT.

This clone has at least ten counts. Other DNA variants within this sample encode the same CDR3. This rearrangement joins TRBV5-4 to TRBJ1-3, with D possibly TRBD1 on 5 matching bases. Trimming shortened V by 4 bases and J by 0 bases, and 11 bases separated the two germline ends. The CDR3 is made up of 15 amino acids. Per the germline V gene, CDR1 is SGHNT and CDR2 is YYREEE (reference sequence). CDR3 nucleotide sequence: TGTGCCAGCAGCCCGGGGGGATACTCTGGAAACACCATATATTTT. The encoded protein is CASSPGGYSGNTIYF.

There are many counts of this clone. The chain joins TRBV6-1 to TRBJ2-1, with TRBD2 matching over 9 bases. The CDR3 consists of 13 residues. Unmatched junction bases numbered 8, after V lost 8 bases and J lost 9 bases. Per germline, CDR1 MNHNS and CDR2 SASEGT. CDR3 loop: CASLRAGGGEQFF. CDR3 nucleotides: TGTGCCAGCCTGAGAGCGGGAGGAGGTGAGCAGTTCTTC.

Notes on this clone: Being one base from a much bigger clone, this may be a read error. The chain is built from TRBV12-5 and TRBJ2-5; D is possibly TRBD1 or TRBD2 (5 bases each). Germline V gene data show CDR1 as LGHNT and CDR2 as FRNRAP. The CDR3 is made up of 13 amino acids. The CDR3, as DNA: TGTGCTGGTGGTTGGGGGATCCGTGAGACCCAGTACTTC. This translates into CAGGWGIRETQYF.

This clone was observed a handful of times. The chain joins TRBV2 to TRBJ1-5; the match to TRBD1 covers 9 bases. Per germline, CDR1 SNHLY and CDR2 FYNNEI. The ends lost 3 bases at V and 7 bases at J; junction bases unmatched: 7. There are 15 residues in the CDR3. The CDR3 DNA reads as TGTGCCAGCAGTGAGGACAGGGGATCTGGGCAGCCCCAGCATTTT. As protein: CASSEDRGSGQPQHF.

This clone was detected ten times or more. CDR3 sequence reads: CAWQRGTEAFF. For the CDR3, the DNA is TGTGCCTGGCAGAGGGGGACTGAAGCTTTCTTT. This sequence joins TRBV30 and TRBJ1-1; maybe TRBD1 (6 bases). The CDR3 spans 11 residues. V gave up 5 bases and J gave up 5 bases, with 9 bases separating them. Germline CDR1 and CDR2: GTSNPN and SVGIG (reference sequence).

Ten or more counts support this clone. A much larger clone is a single base away; this may be a read error. The chain has TRBV12-3 or TRBV12-4 and TRBJ2-1; D not resolved. The length of the CDR3 is 12 residues. CDR3 residues: CANSLIWYEQFF. CDR3 nucleotides: TGTGCCAACAGTCTTATATGGTATGAGCAGTTCTTC.

The table lists this clone with many counts. The chain couples TRBV6-1 to TRBJ2-3; TRBD2 might be the D (7 bases). CDR3 size: 14 residues. Trimming removed 2 bases from V and 4 bases from J, with 10 bases in between. In germline, CDR1 is MNHNS, CDR2 SASEGT. DNA for the CDR3: TGTGCCAGCAGTGAAACAGGGAGGGCAGATACGCAGTATTTT. As protein: CASSETGRADTQYF.

This clone was detected only a few times. The V and J genes are TRBV6-2 or TRBV6-3 and TRBJ1-1; a possible D gene is TRBD1 (6 bases). The CDR3 consists of 14 residues. The germline V gene encodes CDR1 MNHEY and CDR2 SVGEGT. V was pared by 2 bases and J by 5 bases, with 12 bases between. CDR3 nucleotide sequence: TGTGCCAGCAGTTACCGGGAGACAGGTACTGAAGCTTTCTTT. Translated: CASSYRETGTEAFF.

The sample holds many counts of this clone. The sample carries other DNA sequences with the same CDR3. This chain connects TRBV12-3 or TRBV12-4 to TRBJ2-5; D ambiguous. The CDR3 sequence is 14 residues long. V was pared by 6 bases and J by 0 bases, with 11 bases between. CDR3 residues: CASSPSFDQETQYF. In DNA form, the CDR3 reads TGTGCCAGCAGCCCCTCATTTGACCAAGAGACCCAGTACTTC.

About this clone: It may be a read error: a sequence one base away is much more abundant. Other DNA sequences from this sample encode an identical CDR3 as well. The V and J genes are TRBV7-6 and TRBJ2-5; possibly TRBD1 for D (5 bases). The V and J ends lost 5 bases and 4 bases respectively, with 14 bases between them. Germline CDR1 SGHVS, CDR2 FNYEAQ. The CDR3 extends over 14 amino acids. CDR3 coding DNA: TGTGCCAGCAGCCCCCTCGACAGTTTAGAGACCCAGTACTTC. Residues: CASSPLDSLETQYF.

This clone has only a few counts. This chain links TRBV6-1 with TRBJ2-7; the D is unclear. V was cut by 6 bases and J by 2 bases, with 11 bases left in between. This CDR3 comprises 13 residues. CDR1 is MNHNS, CDR2 SASEGT, per germline. The CDR3 sequence is CASSFQEAYEQYF. CDR3 DNA sequence: TGTGCCAGCAGCTTTCAAGAAGCCTACGAGCAGTACTTC.

This clone occurred a few times. V and J are TRBV6-2 or TRBV6-3 and TRBJ1-3; TRBD1 matches at 8 bases. CDR1 and CDR2 (germline): MNHEY, SVGEGT. The trim removed 9 bases at V and 0 bases at J, leaving 4 bases unmatched. CDR3 length: 14 amino acids. The CDR3 here is CASITGGSGNTIYF. The CDR3 coding sequence is TGTGCCAGTATCACAGGGGGCTCTGGAAACACCATATATTTT.

This clone was recorded at least ten times. This sequence joins TRBV6-1 and TRBJ1-5, with TRBD1 matching over 7 bases. The CDR3 contains 13 residues. Germline V CDR1 and CDR2: MNHNS, SASEGT. Unmatched junction bases numbered 5, after V lost 5 bases and J lost 7 bases. CDR3 amino acids: CASSSDRAQPQHF. The CDR3 DNA follows: TGTGCCAGCAGTTCCGACAGGGCCCAGCCCCAGCATTTT.

This clone has a count of ten or more. The chain joins TRBV7-9 to TRBJ1-5; tentative D call: TRBD1 (6 bases). This CDR3 is 14 amino acids long. The germline V and J ends were trimmed by 5 bases and 4 bases, with 12 bases remaining between them. Germline V gives CDR1 SEHNR, CDR2 FQNEAQ (reference sequence). The CDR3 here is CASSHGTQNQPQHF. The CDR3 DNA reads TGTGCCAGCAGCCACGGGACACAAAATCAGCCCCAGCATTTT.

V usage is TRBV10-3 and J usage is TRBJ2-7; 13 bases fit TRBD2. V was clipped by 5 bases and J by 4 bases; unmatched bases: 5. In germline, CDR1 is ENHRY, CDR2 SYGVKD. The CDR3 has 15 residues. CDR3: CAISLGTSGDYEQYF. The CDR3, as DNA: TGTGCCATCAGTCTGGGGACTAGCGGGGATTACGAGCAGTACTTC.

This clone occurred many times. The chain carries TRBV12-3 or TRBV12-4 and TRBJ1-1; D is uncertain. This CDR3 region has 11 residues. With 3 bases removed from V and 6 bases from J, the gap between germline ends came to 5 bases. The CDR3 DNA reads as TGTGCCAGCAGTTTCGGGTCTGAAGCTTTCTTT. This codes for CASSFGSEAFF.

To note about this clone: This may be a read error, as it is one base from a much larger clone. The V and J genes are TRBV29-1 and TRBJ2-7; D is ambiguous. V dropped 4 bases and J dropped 3 bases, with 7 bases sitting between them. Germline CDR1 SQVTM, CDR2 ANQGSEA. CDR3 length equals 11 residues. CDR3 in DNA: TGCAGCGTTGTGACCGTCTACGAGCAGTACTTC. This codes for CSVVTVYEQYF.

In its sample, this clone was seen many times. The chain links TRBV20-1 to TRBJ2-5; the match to TRBD2 covers 9 bases. Trimming removed 1 base from V and 5 bases from J; junction bases left unmatched: 8. Germline V gene lookup returns CDR1 DFQATT and CDR2 SNEGSKA (reference sequence). The CDR3 is 15 amino acids. CDR3 sequence (DNA): TGCAGTGCTAGAGGGGGTAGCGGGAGTCGCGAGACCCAGTACTTC. Protein product: CSARGGSGSRETQYF.

This clone was seen at least ten times. Possible read error: a much larger clone is one base away. At the DNA level, this CDR3 is encoded by other sequences in the same sample as well. This sequence joins TRBV24-1 and TRBJ2-7, with D tentatively TRBD2 (5 bases). The length of the CDR3 is 14 residues. Germline values: CDR1 KGHDR, CDR2 SFDVKD. CDR3 DNA: TGTGCCACCAGTGAGGACTCGGGCTCCTACGAGCAGTACTTT. Protein product: CATSEDSGSYEQYF.